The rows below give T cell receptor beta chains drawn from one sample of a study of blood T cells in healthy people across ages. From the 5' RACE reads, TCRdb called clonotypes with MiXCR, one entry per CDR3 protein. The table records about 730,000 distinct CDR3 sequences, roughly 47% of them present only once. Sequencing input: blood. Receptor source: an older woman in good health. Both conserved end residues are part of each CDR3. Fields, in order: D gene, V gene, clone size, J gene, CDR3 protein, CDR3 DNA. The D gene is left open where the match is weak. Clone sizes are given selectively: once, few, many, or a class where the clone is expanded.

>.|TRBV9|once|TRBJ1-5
CASSVGGSSNQPQHF
TGTGCCAGCAGCGTAGGTGGGAGTAGCAATCAGCCCCAGCATTTT
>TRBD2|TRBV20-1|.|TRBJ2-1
CSARDVAGAGVGNEQFF
TGCAGTGCTAGAGATGTGGCAGGAGCGGGAGTTGGGAATGAGCAGTTCTTC
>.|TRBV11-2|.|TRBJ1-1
CASSLDPSVNTEAFF
TGTGCCAGCAGCTTAGATCCGTCCGTGAACACTGAAGCTTTCTTT
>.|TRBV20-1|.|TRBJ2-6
CSAPGLGGSGANVLTF
TGCAGTGCCCCCGGACTTGGGGGCTCTGGGGCCAACGTCCTGACTTTC
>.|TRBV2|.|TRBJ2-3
CASSEQGYTDTQYF
TGTGCCAGCAGTGAACAGGGCTACACAGATACGCAGTATTTT
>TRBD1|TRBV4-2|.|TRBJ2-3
CASSDHRGLSTDTQYF
TGTGCCAGCAGCGACCACAGGGGCCTTAGCACAGATACGCAGTATTTT
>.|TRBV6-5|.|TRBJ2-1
CASSYSGNGYNEQFF
TGTGCCAGCAGTTACTCGGGTAACGGGTACAATGAGCAGTTCTTC
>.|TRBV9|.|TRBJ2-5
CASSVGQRRETQYF
TGTGCCAGCAGCGTAGGACAGCGACGGGAGACCCAGTACTTC
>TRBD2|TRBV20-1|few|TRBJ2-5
CSASVSGSQEETQYF
TGCAGTGCTAGCGTTAGCGGGAGTCAGGAAGAGACCCAGTACTTC
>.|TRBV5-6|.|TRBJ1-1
CASSFIRRTNTEAFF
TGTGCCAGCAGCTTTATTAGACGGACGAACACTGAAGCTTTCTTT
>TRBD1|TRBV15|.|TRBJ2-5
CATSMRTGQETQYF
TGTGCCACCAGCATGCGGACAGGGCAAGAGACCCAGTACTTC
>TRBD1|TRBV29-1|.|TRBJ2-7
CSVEAGQGATYEQYF
TGCAGCGTTGAGGCGGGACAGGGGGCCACCTACGAGCAGTACTTC
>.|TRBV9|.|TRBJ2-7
CASSVERHSYEQYF
TGTGCCAGCAGCGTAGAACGGCATTCCTACGAGCAGTACTTC
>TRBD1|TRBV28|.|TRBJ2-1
CTSTKGQGGEQFF
TGTACCAGCACCAAAGGACAGGGGGGTGAGCAGTTCTTC
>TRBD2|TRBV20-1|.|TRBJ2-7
CSALTSGGEQYF
TGCAGTGCTCTGACTAGCGGGGGCGAGCAGTACTTC
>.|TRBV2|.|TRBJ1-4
CANQLGLNEKLFF
TGTGCCAACCAACTGGGGTTAAATGAAAAACTGTTTTTT
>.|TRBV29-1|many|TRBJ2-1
CSVEDESWQFF
TGCAGCGTTGAAGATGAGTCGTGGCAGTTCTTC
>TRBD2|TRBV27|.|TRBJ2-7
CASTPPTLRLAAYYEQYF
TGTGCCAGCACTCCCCCAACCCTCCGACTAGCGGCATACTACGAGCAGTACTTC
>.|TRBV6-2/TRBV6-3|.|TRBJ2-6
CASSYVDSGANVLTF
TGTGCCAGCAGTTACGTGGACTCTGGGGCCAACGTCCTGACTTTC
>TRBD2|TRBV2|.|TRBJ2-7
CARLAGKEYNEQYF
TGTGCCAGATTAGCGGGGAAGGAGTACAATGAGCAGTACTTC
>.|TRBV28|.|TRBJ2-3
CASSLRAGHSDTQYF
TGTGCCAGCAGTTTACGAGCAGGACATTCAGATACGCAGTATTTT
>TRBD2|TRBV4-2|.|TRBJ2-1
CASSQDIALAGGATDEQFF
TGTGCCAGCAGCCAAGATATTGCGCTAGCGGGAGGCGCTACAGATGAGCAGTTCTTC
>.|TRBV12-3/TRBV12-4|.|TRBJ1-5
CASSVEVSRQPQHF
TGTGCCAGCAGTGTGGAGGTTAGTAGGCAGCCCCAGCATTTT
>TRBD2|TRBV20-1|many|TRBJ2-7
CSATTSGYEQYF
TGCAGTGCTACTACTAGCGGCTACGAGCAGTACTTC
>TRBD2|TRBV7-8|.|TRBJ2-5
CASSFTAGEETQYF
TGTGCCAGCAGCTTCACGGCGGGGGAAGAGACCCAGTACTTC
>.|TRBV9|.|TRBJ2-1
CASSVGATSSYNEQFF
TGTGCCAGCAGCGTAGGAGCAACCAGCTCCTACAATGAGCAGTTCTTC
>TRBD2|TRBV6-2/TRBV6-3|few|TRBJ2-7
CASSYTSGSYEQYF
TGTGCCAGCAGTTACACTAGCGGGAGCTACGAGCAGTACTTC
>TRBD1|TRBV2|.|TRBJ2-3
CASSSIDRGPSTDTQYF
TGTGCCAGCAGTAGTATAGACAGGGGGCCTAGCACAGATACGCAGTATTTT
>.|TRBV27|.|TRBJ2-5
CASSPRGREAYEQYF
TGTGCCAGCAGCCCAAGGGGGCGGGAGGCCTATGAGCAGTACTTC
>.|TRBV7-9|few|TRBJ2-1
CASLSGPSSYNEQFF
TGTGCCAGTCTTAGTGGGCCGAGCTCCTACAATGAGCAGTTCTTC
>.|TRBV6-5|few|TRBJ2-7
CASSYSDRIVSYEQYF
TGTGCCAGCAGTTACTCGGACCGAATCGTCTCCTACGAGCAGTACTTC
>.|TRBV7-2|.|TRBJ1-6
CASGRGRGGTPLHF
TGTGCCAGCGGTCGAGGTCGGGGGGGGACACCCCTCCACTTT
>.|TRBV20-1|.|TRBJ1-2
CSATGRNYGYTF
TGCAGTGCTACAGGACGGAACTATGGCTACACCTTC
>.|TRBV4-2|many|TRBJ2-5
CASSQDFSMASVSETQYF
TGTGCCAGCAGCCAAGATTTCTCCATGGCTAGCGTCTCAGAGACCCAGTACTTC
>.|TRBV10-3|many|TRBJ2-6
CAISRPSSGANVLTF
TGTGCCATCTCAAGGCCAAGCTCTGGGGCCAACGTCCTGACTTTC
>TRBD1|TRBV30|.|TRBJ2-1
CAWTGQAYNEQFF
TGTGCCTGGACGGGACAGGCCTACAATGAGCAGTTCTTC
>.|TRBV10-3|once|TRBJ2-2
CAINVHGDTGELFF
TGTGCCATCAATGTACATGGGGACACCGGGGAGCTGTTTTTT
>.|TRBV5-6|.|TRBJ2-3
CASSLVGSRRITDTQYF
TGTGCCAGCAGCTTGGTGGGTAGCAGGAGAATCACAGATACGCAGTATTTT
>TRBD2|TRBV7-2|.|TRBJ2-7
CASSLAGGDYNEQYF
TGTGCCAGCAGCTTAGCAGGAGGGGACTACAACGAGCAGTACTTC
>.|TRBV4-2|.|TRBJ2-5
CASSQDQLGKDGPTIVQYF
TGTGCCAGCAGCCAAGACCAACTGGGCAAGGACGGCCCTACGATAGTGCAGTACTTC
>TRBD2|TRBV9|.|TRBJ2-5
CASSVGSGRAQETQYF
TGTGCCAGCAGCGTAGGCAGCGGGAGAGCCCAAGAGACCCAGTACTTC
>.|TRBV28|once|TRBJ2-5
CASSLAGKFMNEQYF
TGTGCCAGCAGTTTAGCGGGGAAATTTATGAATGAGCAGTACTTC
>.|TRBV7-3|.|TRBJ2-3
CASSSRTGERDTQYF
TGTGCCAGCAGCTCAAGGACTGGCGAGCGAGATACGCAGTATTTT
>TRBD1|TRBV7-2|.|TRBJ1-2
CASSLPQGAQGYTF
TGTGCCAGCAGCCTACCACAGGGGGCGCAGGGCTACACCTTC
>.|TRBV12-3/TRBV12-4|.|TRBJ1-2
CASSSSQGFSYGYTF
TGTGCCAGCAGCTCTTCGCAGGGTTTTAGCTATGGCTACACCTTC
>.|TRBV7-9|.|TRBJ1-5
CASSLWTTGTNQPQHF
TGTGCCAGCAGCTTATGGACAACCGGTACGAATCAGCCCCAGCATTTT
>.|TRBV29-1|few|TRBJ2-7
CSVSPSGDGYEQYF
TGCAGCGTTTCCCCCTCAGGGGACGGGTACGAGCAGTACTTC
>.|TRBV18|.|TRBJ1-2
CASSPAGQDYGYTF
TGTGCCAGCTCACCAGCTGGGCAGGACTATGGCTACACCTTC
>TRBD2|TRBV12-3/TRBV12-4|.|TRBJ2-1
CASSHSPSGGNEQFF
TGTGCCAGCAGTCACTCTCCTAGCGGGGGGAATGAGCAGTTCTTC
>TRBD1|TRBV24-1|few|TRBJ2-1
CATSGTGTGGSGEQFF
TGTGCCACCAGTGGTACCGGGACAGGGGGATCGGGTGAGCAGTTCTTC
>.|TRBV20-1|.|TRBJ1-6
CSARVPVTGLHNSPLHF
TGCAGTGCTAGAGTCCCCGTCACAGGGCTTCATAATTCACCCCTCCACTTT
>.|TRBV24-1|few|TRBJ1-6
CATSGERFLPLHF
TGTGCCACCAGCGGGGAGAGATTTTTACCCCTCCACTTT
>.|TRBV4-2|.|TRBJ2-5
CASSQDSVSNRETQYF
TGTGCCAGCAGCCAAGATTCGGTCTCCAACCGAGAGACCCAGTACTTC
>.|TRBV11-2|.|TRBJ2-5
CASSLGAWGEETQYF
TGTGCCAGCAGCTTGGGTGCGTGGGGGGAAGAGACCCAGTACTTC
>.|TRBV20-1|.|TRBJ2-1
CSATSMSSYNEQFF
TGCAGTGCTACTAGCATGAGCTCCTACAATGAGCAGTTCTTC